This record concerns one TCR beta chain sequence. Study processing details: Quantification of nucleated cells was approximated via reference gene primer amplification. The protocol was immunoSEQ multiplex PCR, while the TCRdb copy is restricted to in-frame clones and leaves out a portion. The V and J calls and the clone size are those of that table, but D and trimming were determined from the DNA. The sample has tens of thousands of clones; roughly 90% are singletons. The CDR3 consists of 13 residues. Per germline, CDR1 KGHDR and CDR2 SFDVKD. V lost 4 bases to trimming and J lost 6 bases; unmatched junction nucleotides: 2. The data are from a study of blood T cell repertoires in COVID-19. Study background: The samples span acute and convalescent COVID-19 from the United States, Italy and Spain. Nucleic acid was either cDNA or gDNA, and it came from T cells, B-cell-depleted T cells, or PBMCs.

The sample consisted of peripheral blood. The chain carries TRBV24-1 and TRBJ1-2, with 9 bases aligning to TRBD1. This receptor was taken from a human donor with active COVID-19. The donor label of this sample is uncertain. CDR3: CATSEGQGHGYTF. CDR3 in DNA: TGTGCCACCAGTGAAGGACAGGGGCATGGCTACACCTTC.